The source of this T cell receptor (beta chain) is a study of shared clonotypes between healthy human individuals. Study-level findings and limits: Researchers sampled only blood; tissue repertoires likely differ.

The study ran the assay at deep level. Sequencing used immunoSEQ multiplex PCR; TCRdb keeps in-frame clones, though not all of them. The table includes 2 million or so clones, about 95% detected once. This CDR3 has 15 residues. Trimming shortened V by 5 bases and J by 0 bases, and 11 bases separated the two germline ends. Germline V gene sequence: CDR1 SNHLY, CDR2 FYNNEI. Points on this clone: What it binds is not known.

Terminally differentiated effector memory CD45RA+ cells were left out of the naive CD8 fraction, which was CD45RO-negative and positively selected for CCR7. The genes are TRBV2 and TRBJ2-4; TRBD1 might be the D (7 bases). The origin of this receptor is a man younger than 30 in good health. Sequencing was done on a sample of naive CD8+ T cells sorted from blood. DNA for the CDR3: TGTGCCAGCAGTCAGGGGGGTGAAGCCAAAAACATTCAGTACTTC. This sequence encodes CASSQGGEAKNIQYF.